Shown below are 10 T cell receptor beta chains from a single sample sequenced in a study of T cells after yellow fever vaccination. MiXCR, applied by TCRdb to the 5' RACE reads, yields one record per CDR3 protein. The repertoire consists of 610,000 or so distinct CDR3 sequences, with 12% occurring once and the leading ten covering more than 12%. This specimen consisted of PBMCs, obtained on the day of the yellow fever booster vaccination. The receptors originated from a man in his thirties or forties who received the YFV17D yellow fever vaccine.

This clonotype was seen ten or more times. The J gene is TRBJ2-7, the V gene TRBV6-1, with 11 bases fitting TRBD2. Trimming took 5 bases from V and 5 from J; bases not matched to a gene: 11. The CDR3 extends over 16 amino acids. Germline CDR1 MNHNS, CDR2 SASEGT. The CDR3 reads CASSTPLTSGTHEQYF. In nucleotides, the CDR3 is TGTGCCAGCAGTACCCCTCTGACTAGCGGGACCCACGAGCAGTACTTC.

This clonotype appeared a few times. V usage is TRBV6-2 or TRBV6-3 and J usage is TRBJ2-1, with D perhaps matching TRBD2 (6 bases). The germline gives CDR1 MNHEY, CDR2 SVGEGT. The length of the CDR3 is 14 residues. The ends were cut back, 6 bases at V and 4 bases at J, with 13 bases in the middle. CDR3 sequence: CASRRRGIYNEQFF. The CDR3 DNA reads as TGTGCCAGCAGACGGCGGGGAATTTACAATGAGCAGTTCTTC.

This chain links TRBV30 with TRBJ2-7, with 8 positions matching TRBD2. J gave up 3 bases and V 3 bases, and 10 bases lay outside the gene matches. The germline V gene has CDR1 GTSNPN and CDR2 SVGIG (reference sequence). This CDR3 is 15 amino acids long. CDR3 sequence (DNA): TGTGCCTGGAGCGACGGGGGGGGAGGGGACTACGAGCAGTACTTC. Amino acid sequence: CAWSDGGGGDYEQYF.

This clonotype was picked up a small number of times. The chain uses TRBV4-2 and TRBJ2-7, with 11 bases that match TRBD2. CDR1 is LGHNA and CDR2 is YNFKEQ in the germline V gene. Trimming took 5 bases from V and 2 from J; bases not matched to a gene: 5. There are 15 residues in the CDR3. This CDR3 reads CASSSDSGRAYEQYF. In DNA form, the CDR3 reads TGTGCCAGCAGCTCCGATAGCGGGAGGGCCTACGAGCAGTACTTC.

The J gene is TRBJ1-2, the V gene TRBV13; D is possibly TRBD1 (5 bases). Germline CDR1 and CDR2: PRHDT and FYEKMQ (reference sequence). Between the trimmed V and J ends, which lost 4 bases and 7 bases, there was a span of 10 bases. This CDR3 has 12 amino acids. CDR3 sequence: CASSYGTVGYTF. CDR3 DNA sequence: TGTGCCAGCAGCTACGGGACGGTTGGCTACACCTTC.

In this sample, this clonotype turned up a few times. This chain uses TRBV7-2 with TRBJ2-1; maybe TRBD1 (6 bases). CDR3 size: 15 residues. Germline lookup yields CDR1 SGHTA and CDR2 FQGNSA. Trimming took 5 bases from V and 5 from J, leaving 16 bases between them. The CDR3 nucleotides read TGTGCCAGCAGCCCTTCTAGGGGGTCCCACAATGAGCAGTTCTTC. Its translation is CASSPSRGSHNEQFF.

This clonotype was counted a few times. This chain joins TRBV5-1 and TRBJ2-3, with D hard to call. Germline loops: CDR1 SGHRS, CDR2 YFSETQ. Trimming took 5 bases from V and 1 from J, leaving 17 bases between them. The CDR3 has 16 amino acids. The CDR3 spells CASSTALIVGTDTQYF. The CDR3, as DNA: TGCGCCAGCAGTACGGCACTAATAGTTGGCACAGATACGCAGTATTTT.

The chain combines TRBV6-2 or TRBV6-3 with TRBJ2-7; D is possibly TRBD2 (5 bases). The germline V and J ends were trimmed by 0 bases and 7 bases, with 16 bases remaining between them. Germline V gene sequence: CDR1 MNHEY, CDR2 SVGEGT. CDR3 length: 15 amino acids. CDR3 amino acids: CASSYSDGPSGEQYF. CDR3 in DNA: TGTGCCAGCAGTTACTCCGACGGGCCGAGCGGAGAGCAGTACTTC.

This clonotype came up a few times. The CDR3 DNA follows: TGTGCCAGTAGCGGGACAGGGGTGGTCTACGCTAATGAAAAACTGTTTTTT. Its translation is CASSGTGVVYANEKLFF. This chain uses TRBV19 with TRBJ1-4; 10 bases are a match to TRBD1. The germline V gene has CDR1 LNHDA and CDR2 SQIVND (reference sequence). The CDR3 contains 17 residues. V was clipped by 6 bases and J by 3 bases; unmatched bases: 10. The variable domain in full, with the rest retrieved from reference TRBV19 and TRBJ1-4, is DGGITQSPKYLFRKEGQNVTLSCEQNLNHDAMYWYRQDPGQGLRLIYYSQIVNDFQKGDIAEGYSVSREKKESFPLTVTSAQKNPTAFYLCASSGTGVVYANEKLFFGSGTQLSVL.

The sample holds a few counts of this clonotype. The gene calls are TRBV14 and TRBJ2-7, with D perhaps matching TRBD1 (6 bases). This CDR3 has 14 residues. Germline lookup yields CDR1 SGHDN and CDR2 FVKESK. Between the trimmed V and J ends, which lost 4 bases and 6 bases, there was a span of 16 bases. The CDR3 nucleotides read TGTGCCAGCAGCCCCTTGTGGGGGCGCGGCGAGCAGTACTTC. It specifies CASSPLWGRGEQYF.